These 24 T cell receptor beta chains share one sample of origin, sequenced in a study of early T cells in non-severe SARS-CoV-2 infection. TCRdb redid the calling of the 5' RACE reads with MiXCR, one entry per CDR3 protein. The sample has 75,000 to 80,000 distinct CDR3 sequences, about 11% seen once. The sequenced sample was whole blood, obtained at baseline. These receptors originate from an adult who was a healthcare worker with PCR-confirmed SARS-CoV-2 infection or an uninfected control (not recorded which).

The sample holds many counts of this clonotype. The chain employs TRBV4-3 and TRBJ1-6, with D unclear. Per germline, CDR1 LGHNA and CDR2 YSLEER. V shed 0 bases and J shed 15 bases, with 15 bases lying between them. This CDR3 contains 14 residues. This CDR3 is CASSQDMEGKGLHF. CDR3 bases: TGCGCCAGCAGCCAAGATATGGAGGGTAAAGGCCTCCACTTT.

A few counts support this clonotype. J is TRBJ2-3 and V is TRBV12-3 or TRBV12-4; 8 bases map to TRBD2. The ends lost 1 base at V and 2 bases at J; junction bases unmatched: 2. The CDR3 is 15 residues long. CDR3 coding DNA: TGTGCCAGCAGTTTAGGCGGGGGGCCCACAGATACGCAGTATTTT. It codes for CASSLGGGPTDTQYF.

This clonotype was found a few times. J is TRBJ2-1 and V is TRBV11-2; D gene uncertain. Germline CDR1 reads SGHAT; CDR2 reads FQNNGV. The CDR3 covers 13 residues. V was clipped by 3 bases and J by 4 bases, with 7 bases between them. The CDR3 nucleotides are TGTGCCAGCAGCTTCGACGGGTACAATGAGCAGTTCTTC. Translation: CASSFDGYNEQFF. The variable domain in full, completed from reference TRBV11-2 and TRBJ2-1, reads EAGVAQSPRYKIIEKRQSVAFWCNPISGHATLYWYQQILGQGPKLLIQFQNNGVVDDSQLPKDRFSAERLKGVDSTLKIQPAKLEDSAVYLCASSFDGYNEQFFGPGTRLTVL.

This clonotype occurred a few times. V usage is TRBV7-2 and J usage is TRBJ2-1; no firm D call. V was cut by 2 bases and J by 10 bases, with 12 bases left in between. Germline V lookup: CDR1 SGHTA, CDR2 FQGNSA. CDR3 length: 13 amino acids. The CDR3 is CASSLRREREQFF. DNA of the CDR3: TGTGCCAGCAGCTTACGCCGAGAGCGAGAGCAGTTCTTC.

A few counts support this clonotype. This chain links TRBV7-2 with TRBJ2-3; unclear D gene. Germline CDR1 and CDR2: SGHTA and FQGNSA. The CDR3 runs 15 residues. Trimming left V 4 bases short and J 2 bases short, with 13 bases between. DNA for the CDR3: TGTGCCAGCAGCTCCGTAGTTACCTACACAGATACGCAGTATTTT. This sequence encodes CASSSVVTYTDTQYF. The full variable domain, rest sourced from reference TRBV7-2 and TRBJ2-3, is GAGVSQSPSNKVTEKGKDVELRCDPISGHTALYWYRQSLGQGLEFLIYFQGNSAPDKSGLPSDRFSAERTGGSVSTLTIQRTQQEDSAVYLCASSSVVTYTDTQYFGPGTRLTVL.

This chain uses TRBV29-1 with TRBJ2-7, with 8 nucleotides matching TRBD1. V was clipped by 5 bases and J by 4 bases; unmatched bases: 4. Germline V lookup: CDR1 SQVTM, CDR2 ANQGSEA. This CDR3 is 12 amino acids long. CDR3 nucleotide sequence: TGCAGCGTTAGTAACAGGGGGTACGAGCAGTACTTC. This gives the protein CSVSNRGYEQYF.

This clonotype was observed many times. The chain combines TRBV28 with TRBJ2-7, with D possibly being TRBD2 (5 bases). The CDR3 is made up of 15 amino acids. Germline V gives CDR1 MDHEN, CDR2 SYDVKM. The V gene lost 6 bases and the J gene lost 3 bases, with 18 bases spanning the gap. CDR3 bases: TGTGCCAGCAGCCCTCTATTACCGGGGTTCTACGAGCAGTACTTC. This codes for CASSPLLPGFYEQYF.

This clonotype was picked up a small number of times. The V call is TRBV14, the J call TRBJ2-3, with 8 positions matching TRBD2. This CDR3 region has 16 residues. Germline CDR1 and CDR2: SGHDN and FVKESK. V lost 1 base and J lost 2; bases outside the gene matches: 5. CDR3 amino acids: CASSQVSGGTTDTQYF. The CDR3 region has the DNA TGTGCCAGCAGCCAAGTGAGCGGGGGCACCACAGATACGCAGTATTTT.

This chain links TRBV7-9 with TRBJ1-1, with D perhaps TRBD1 (6 bases). CDR3 length: 18 amino acids. V lost 5 bases and J 2 bases, leaving 24 bases between the germline ends. Germline CDR1 reads SEHNR; CDR2 reads FQNEAQ (reference sequence). The CDR3 protein is CASSRTPGHREINTEAFF. As DNA, the CDR3 is TGTGCCAGCAGCCGGACACCGGGCCACAGGGAAATTAACACTGAAGCTTTCTTT.

This clonotype has only a few counts. This chain connects TRBV2 to TRBJ2-5; D not resolved. The germline V gene encodes CDR1 SNHLY and CDR2 FYNNEI. This CDR3 spans 14 amino acids. With 0 bases removed from V and 4 bases from J, the gap between germline ends came to 9 bases. This chain's CDR3 is CASSEAIRAETQYF. As DNA, the CDR3 is TGTGCCAGCAGTGAAGCAATTCGGGCAGAGACCCAGTACTTC. Combining the CDR3 with reference TRBV2 and TRBJ2-5 gives the whole variable domain EPEVTQTPSHQVTQMGQEVILRCVPISNHLYFYWYRQILGQKVEFLVSFYNNEISEKSEIFDDQFSVERPDGSNFTLKIRSTKLEDSAMYFCASSEAIRAETQYFGPGTRLLVL.

In this sample, this clonotype turned up a few times. This chain joins TRBV19 and TRBJ2-3, with TRBD2 matching over 8 bases. The CDR3 spans 13 residues. Germline V gene data show CDR1 as LNHDA and CDR2 as SQIVND (reference sequence). V was pared by 9 bases and J by 2 bases, with 4 bases of the junction left unmatched. As DNA, the CDR3 is TGTGCCAGCGCGGGGGGCGCCACAGATACGCAGTATTTT. Translating gives CASAGGATDTQYF.

This clonotype was seen many times. The V call is TRBV12-3 or TRBV12-4, the J call TRBJ1-5; perhaps TRBD1 as D (6 bases). V lost 7 bases, J lost 5 bases, and 15 bases lay in between. CDR3 size: 14 residues. The CDR3 DNA follows: TGTGCCAGCACCTTAAGGGGGGCCCATCAGCCCCAGCATTTT. Translating gives CASTLRGAHQPQHF.

The table lists this clonotype with many counts. Here the CDR3 reads CSASVARGETQYF. Here the CDR3 DNA reads TGCAGTGCTAGTGTTGCGCGGGGAGAGACCCAGTACTTC. The chain has TRBV20-1 and TRBJ2-5, with a possible D match to TRBD2 (6 bases). The CDR3 sequence is 13 residues long. Between the trimmed V and J ends, which lost 3 bases and 4 bases, there was a span of 12 bases. CDR1 DFQATT and CDR2 SNEGSKA come from the germline V gene (reference sequence).

This clonotype was seen only a few times. The V gene is TRBV12-3 or TRBV12-4, the J gene TRBJ1-1, with no clear D. The CDR3 has 14 amino acids. V lost 3 bases to trimming and J lost 4 bases, with 12 bases between them. CDR3 DNA: TGTGCCAGCAGTTTTAGCCAGATTGCCACTGAAGCTTTCTTT. Translated: CASSFSQIATEAFF.

This clonotype was counted a few times. As DNA, the CDR3 is TGTGCCAGCAGTTCACCGGGGGATCTTCAGCCCCAGCATTTT. Residues: CASSSPGDLQPQHF. The J gene is TRBJ1-5, the V gene TRBV28; perhaps TRBD1 as D (5 bases). V was shortened by 4 bases and J by 6 bases, with 13 bases between the two germline ends. This CDR3 contains 14 residues. Germline lookup yields CDR1 MDHEN and CDR2 SYDVKM.

This clonotype has only a few counts. The chain couples TRBV6-1 to TRBJ1-1; a weak D match, TRBD1 (5 bases). Trimming pared 6 bases from V and 10 bases from J, leaving 15 bases between. Germline V gene lookup returns CDR1 MNHNS and CDR2 SASEGT. This CDR3 is 12 amino acids long. CDR3 nucleotide sequence: TGTGCCAGCAGCCTCCAGGGAAGTAGAGCTTTCTTT. This translates into CASSLQGSRAFF.

Judged by abundance, this clonotype is medium-sized. The chain uses TRBV19 and TRBJ1-5; 7 bases line up with TRBD1. This CDR3 is 17 amino acids long. V was clipped by 2 bases and J by 5 bases; unmatched bases: 12. Germline CDR1 LNHDA, CDR2 SQIVND (reference sequence). The CDR3 here is CASSIILTGDLDQPQHF. The CDR3 nucleotides read TGTGCCAGTAGTATAATCCTAACAGGGGATTTGGATCAGCCCCAGCATTTT.

The table lists this clonotype with a few counts. The chain couples TRBV12-3 or TRBV12-4 to TRBJ2-2, with 14 bases identical to TRBD2. Trimming cost V 4 bases and J 9 bases; bases outside gene matches: 10. The CDR3 has 17 amino acids. This CDR3 is CASSYGLAGGSSRELFF. CDR3 DNA sequence: TGTGCCAGCAGTTACGGACTAGCGGGGGGCTCCTCCCGGGAGCTGTTTTTT.

The sample holds a few counts of this clonotype. V gene TRBV28 combines with J gene TRBJ1-2; 7 nucleotides agree with TRBD1. In germline, CDR1 is MDHEN, CDR2 SYDVKM. This CDR3 region has 13 residues. The ends lost 10 bases at V and 4 bases at J; junction bases unmatched: 9. The CDR3 region has the DNA TGTGCCACCAGACCCGGGACAGTCTATGGCTACACCTTC. Amino acids: CATRPGTVYGYTF.

The gene calls are TRBV5-1 and TRBJ1-1; D not resolved. CDR3 length: 15 amino acids. Germline loops: CDR1 SGHRS, CDR2 YFSETQ. Trimming took 5 bases from V and 0 from J, leaving 14 bases between them. The CDR3 region has the DNA TGCGCCAGCAGGATAACGGACGAACTGAACACTGAAGCTTTCTTT. This encodes CASRITDELNTEAFF.

The chain has TRBV6-5 and TRBJ1-1, with a tentative D call TRBD1 (6 bases). Germline V gene data show CDR1 as MNHEY and CDR2 as SVGAGI. The ends were cut back, 6 bases at V and 1 base at J, with 12 bases in the middle. The CDR3 loop spans 14 amino acids. The CDR3 region is CASRAGVKNTEAFF. The CDR3 nucleotides are TGTGCCAGCAGAGCAGGGGTTAAGAACACTGAAGCTTTCTTT.

Many counts were recorded for this clonotype. The chain couples TRBV7-2 to TRBJ2-2; possible D gene TRBD2, 5 bases. V was cut by 3 bases and J by 4 bases, with 6 bases left in between. The CDR3 length is 13 residues. Germline CDR1 reads SGHTA; CDR2 reads FQGNSA. The CDR3 sequence: CASSFGGTGELFF. Here the CDR3 DNA reads TGTGCCAGCAGCTTCGGAGGCACCGGGGAGCTGTTTTTT.

This clonotype was picked up a small number of times. The V and J genes are TRBV7-9 and TRBJ2-5; no clear D. The CDR3 runs 12 residues. Per germline, CDR1 SEHNR and CDR2 FQNEAQ (reference sequence). Trimming cost V 1 base and J 4 bases, with 4 bases left between them. In DNA, the CDR3 is TGTGCCAGCAGCTTAGTGTCAGAGACCCAGTACTTC. This gives the protein CASSLVSETQYF.

The chain employs TRBV30 and TRBJ1-6; TRBD1 might be the D (5 bases). Germline CDR1 GTSNPN, CDR2 SVGIG (reference sequence). The CDR3 is 14 residues long. Trimming took 2 bases from V and 7 from J, leaving 12 bases between them. In nucleotides, the CDR3 is TGTGCCTGGAGTCGGAGGGGCCGAAATTCACCCCTCCACTTT. It translates to CAWSRRGRNSPLHF.